One T cell receptor beta chain is described in this entry. The CDR3 length is 14 residues. The V end was cut by 5 bases, the J end by 4 bases, with 18 bases between. Germline CDR1 SQVTM, CDR2 ANQGSEA. The data were taken from a study of blood T cell repertoires in COVID-19. The assay was immunoSEQ multiplex PCR, and TCRdb's table has in-frame clones only and misses some. This table has 40,000 or so clones, approximately 86% appearing once. The receptor's source is a man aged 40-49 years with active COVID-19. The sample consisted of peripheral blood. The V call is TRBV29-1, the J call TRBJ2-7; a weak D match, TRBD1 (5 bases). The CDR3 DNA reads TGCAGCGTTTCGACGACAGCGTCCCTGTACGAGCAGTACTTC. This codes for CSVSTTASLYEQYF.